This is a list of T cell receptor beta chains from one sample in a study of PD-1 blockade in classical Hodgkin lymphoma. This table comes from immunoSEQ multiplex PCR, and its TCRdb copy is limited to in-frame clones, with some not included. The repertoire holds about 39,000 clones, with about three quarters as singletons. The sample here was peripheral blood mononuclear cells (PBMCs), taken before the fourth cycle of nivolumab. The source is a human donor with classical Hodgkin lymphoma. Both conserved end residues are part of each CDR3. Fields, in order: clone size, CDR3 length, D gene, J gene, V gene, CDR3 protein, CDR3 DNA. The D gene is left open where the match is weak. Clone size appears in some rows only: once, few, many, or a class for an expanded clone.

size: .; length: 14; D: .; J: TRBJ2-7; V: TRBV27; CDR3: CASSLVGDRYEQYF; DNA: TGTGCCAGCAGTTTAGTCGGGGACCGGTACGAGCAGTACTTC
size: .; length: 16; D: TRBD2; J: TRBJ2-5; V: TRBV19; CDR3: CASSPTRTSGQETQYF; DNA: TGTGCCAGTAGCCCCACTCGGACTAGCGGGCAAGAGACCCAGTACTTC
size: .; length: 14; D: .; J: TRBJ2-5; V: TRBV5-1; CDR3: CASSGGAGQETQYF; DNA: TGCGCCAGCAGCGGGGGGGCCGGCCAAGAGACCCAGTACTTC
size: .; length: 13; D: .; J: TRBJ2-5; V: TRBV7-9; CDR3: CASSRDTQETQYF; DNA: TGTGCCAGCAGCCGGGACACCCAAGAGACCCAGTACTTC
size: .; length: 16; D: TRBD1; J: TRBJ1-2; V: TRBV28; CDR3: CASTFPWGQGARGYTF; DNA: TGTGCCAGCACTTTTCCCTGGGGACAGGGGGCGCGCGGCTACACCTTC
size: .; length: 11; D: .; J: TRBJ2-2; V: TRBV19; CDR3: CASSPSGELFF; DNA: TGTGCCAGTAGTCCCAGTGGGGAGCTGTTTTTT
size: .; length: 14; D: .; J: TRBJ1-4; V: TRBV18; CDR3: CASSPPGSGEKLFF; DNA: TGTGCCAGCTCACCCCCGGGGTCCGGCGAAAAACTGTTTTTT
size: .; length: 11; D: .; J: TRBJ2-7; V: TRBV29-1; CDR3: CSVSKGYEQYF; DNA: TGCAGCGTTTCCAAGGGGTACGAGCAGTACTTC
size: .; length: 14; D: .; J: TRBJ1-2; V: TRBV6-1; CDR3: CASRTMGSGGGYTF; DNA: TGTGCCAGCAGGACCATGGGTTCCGGCGGGGGCTACACCTTC
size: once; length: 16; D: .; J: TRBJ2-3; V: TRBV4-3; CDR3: CASSQEFGPTTDTQYF; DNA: TGCGCCAGCAGCCAAGAGTTCGGCCCTACCACAGATACGCAGTATTTT
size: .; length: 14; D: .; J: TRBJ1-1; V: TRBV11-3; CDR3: CASSRGGSNTEAFF; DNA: TGTGCCAGCAGCCGAGGGGGGTCGAACACTGAAGCTTTCTTT
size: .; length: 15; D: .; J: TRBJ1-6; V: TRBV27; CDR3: CASSRQGLDNSPLHF; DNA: TGTGCCAGCAGTCGCCAGGGACTAGATAATTCACCCCTCCACTTT
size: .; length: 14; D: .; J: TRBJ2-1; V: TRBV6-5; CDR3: CASSYSILGERQFF; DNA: TGTGCCAGCAGTTACTCGATCCTAGGGGAGAGGCAGTTCTTC
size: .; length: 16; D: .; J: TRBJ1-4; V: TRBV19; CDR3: CASSLRMGFANEKLFF; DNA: TGTGCCAGTAGCCTGCGTATGGGGTTTGCTAATGAAAAACTGTTTTTT
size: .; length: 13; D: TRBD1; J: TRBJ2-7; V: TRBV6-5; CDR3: CASSYNRGYEQYF; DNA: TGTGCCAGCAGTTACAACAGGGGCTACGAGCAGTACTTC
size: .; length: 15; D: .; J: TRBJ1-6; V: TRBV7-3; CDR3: CASSFGRWGNSPLHF; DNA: TGTGCCAGCAGCTTTGGCCGTTGGGGCAATTCACCCCTCCACTTT
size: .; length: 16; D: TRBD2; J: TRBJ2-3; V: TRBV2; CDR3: CASSEEVVTSAPLGYF; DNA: TGTGCCAGCAGCGAAGAAGTGGTGACTAGCGCTCCCTTGGGGTATTTT
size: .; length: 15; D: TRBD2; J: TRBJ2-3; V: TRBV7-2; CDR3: CASSLLAGGTDTQYF; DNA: TGTGCCAGCAGCTTACTAGCGGGTGGCACAGATACGCAGTATTTT
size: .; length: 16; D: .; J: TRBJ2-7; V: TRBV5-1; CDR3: CASSRTKQGAIYEQYF; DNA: TGCGCCAGCAGCCGCACGAAACAGGGAGCAATCTACGAGCAGTACTTC
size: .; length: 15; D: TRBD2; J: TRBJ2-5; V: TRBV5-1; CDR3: CASSLSGGAGETQYF; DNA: TGCGCCAGCAGCTTGAGCGGGGGGGCCGGAGAGACCCAGTACTTC
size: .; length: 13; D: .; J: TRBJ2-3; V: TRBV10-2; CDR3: CASSVPSTDTQYF; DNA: TGCGCCAGCAGTGTTCCTAGCACAGATACGCAGTATTTT
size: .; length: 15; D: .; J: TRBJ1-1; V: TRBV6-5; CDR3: CASSYLAGVNTEAFF; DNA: TGTGCCAGCAGTTACTTGGCAGGGGTGAACACTGAAGCTTTCTTT
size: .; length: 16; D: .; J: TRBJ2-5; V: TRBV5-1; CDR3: CASSLNARDGGETQYF; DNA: TGCGCCAGCAGCCTCAACGCCAGGGATGGTGGAGAGACCCAGTACTTC
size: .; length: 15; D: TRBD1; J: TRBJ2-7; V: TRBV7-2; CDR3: CASSRTGTGFYEQYF; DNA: TGTGCCAGCAGCCGGACAGGGACGGGGTTCTACGAGCAGTACTTC
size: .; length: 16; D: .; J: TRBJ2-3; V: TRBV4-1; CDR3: CASSPIGVRSTDTQYF; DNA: TGCGCCAGCAGCCCCATCGGGGTCAGAAGCACAGATACGCAGTATTTT
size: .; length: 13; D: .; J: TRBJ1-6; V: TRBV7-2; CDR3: CASSSEVNSPLHF; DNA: TGTGCCAGCAGCTCGGAAGTTAATTCACCCCTCCACTTT
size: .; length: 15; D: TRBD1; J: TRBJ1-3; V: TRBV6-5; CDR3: CASSQQGSPGNTIYF; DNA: TGTGCCAGCAGCCAACAGGGGAGCCCTGGAAACACCATATATTTT
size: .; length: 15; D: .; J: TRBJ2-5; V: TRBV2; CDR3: CASSVSVLGVGTQYF; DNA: TGTGCCAGCAGTGTTTCTGTACTGGGCGTCGGGACCCAGTACTTC
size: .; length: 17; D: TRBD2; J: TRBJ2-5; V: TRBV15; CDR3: CATSREIGLAGRETQYF; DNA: TGTGCCACCAGCAGAGAGATCGGACTAGCGGGGCGCGAGACCCAGTACTTC
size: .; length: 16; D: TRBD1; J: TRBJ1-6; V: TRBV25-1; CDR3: CASSGYQAGGKSPLHF; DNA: TGTGCCAGCAGCGGATACCAGGCAGGGGGCAAGTCACCCCTCCACTTT
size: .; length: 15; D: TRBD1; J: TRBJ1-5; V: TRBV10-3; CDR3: CAISESTGGGQPQHF; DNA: TGTGCCATCAGTGAATCTACAGGGGGAGGGCAGCCCCAGCATTTT
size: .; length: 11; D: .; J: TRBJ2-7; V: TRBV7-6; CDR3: CASSSGVEQYF; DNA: TGTGCCAGCAGCTCAGGGGTCGAGCAGTACTTC
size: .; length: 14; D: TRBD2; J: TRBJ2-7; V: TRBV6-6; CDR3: CASSSGGRSSEQYF; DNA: TGTGCCAGCAGTTCGGGGGGGCGATCGAGCGAGCAGTACTTC
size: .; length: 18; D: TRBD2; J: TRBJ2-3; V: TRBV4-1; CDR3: CASSQDGELAGSTDTQYF; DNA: TGCGCCAGCAGCCAAGACGGAGAACTAGCGGGGTCCACAGATACGCAGTATTTT
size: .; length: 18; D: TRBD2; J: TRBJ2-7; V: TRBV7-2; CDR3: CASSARGNSGGISYEQYF; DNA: TGTGCCAGCAGCGCCAGAGGGAACAGCGGGGGCATCTCCTACGAGCAGTACTTC
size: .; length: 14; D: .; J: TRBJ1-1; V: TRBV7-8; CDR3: CASSREGLLREAFF; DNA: TGTGCCAGCAGCCGGGAAGGGTTGTTGAGAGAAGCTTTCTTT
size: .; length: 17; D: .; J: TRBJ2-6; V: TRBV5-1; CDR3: CASSLAELFSGANVLTF; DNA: TGCGCCAGCAGCTTGGCCGAACTGTTCTCTGGGGCCAACGTCCTGACTTTC
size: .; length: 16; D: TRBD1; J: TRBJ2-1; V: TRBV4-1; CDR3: CASSQNAGTGYREQFF; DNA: TGCGCCAGCAGCCAGAACGCCGGGACAGGGTATAGGGAGCAGTTCTTC
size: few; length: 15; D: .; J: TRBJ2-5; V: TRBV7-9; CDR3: CASSPRWESQETQYF; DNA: TGTGCCAGCAGCCCCCGCTGGGAGTCCCAAGAGACCCAGTACTTC
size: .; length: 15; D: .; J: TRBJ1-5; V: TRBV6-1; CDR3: CASSEWFTDNQPQHF; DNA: TGTGCCAGCAGTGAATGGTTTACCGACAATCAGCCCCAGCATTTT
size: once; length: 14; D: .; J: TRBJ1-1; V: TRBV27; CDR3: CASSLGNLNTEAFF; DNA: TGTGCCAGCAGCCTTGGGAACCTTAACACTGAAGCTTTCTTT
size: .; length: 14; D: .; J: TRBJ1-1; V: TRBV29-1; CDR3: CSVIRETGNTEAFF; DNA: TGCAGCGTGATCCGGGAGACAGGTAATACTGAAGCTTTCTTT
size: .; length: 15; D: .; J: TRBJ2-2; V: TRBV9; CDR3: CASSVGGLDTGELFF; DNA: TGTGCCAGCAGCGTAGGAGGGTTGGACACCGGGGAGCTGTTTTTT
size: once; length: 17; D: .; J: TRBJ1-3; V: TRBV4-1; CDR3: CASSQDGGPTPGNTIYF; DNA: TGCGCCAGCAGCCAAGATGGGGGGCCAACTCCTGGAAACACCATATATTTT
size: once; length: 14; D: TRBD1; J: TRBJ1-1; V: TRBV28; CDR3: CASRRQGRGTEAFF; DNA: TGTGCCAGCAGAAGACAGGGAAGAGGGACTGAAGCTTTCTTT
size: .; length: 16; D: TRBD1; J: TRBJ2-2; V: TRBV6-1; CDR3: CASSDLGQGAIGELFF; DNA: TGTGCCAGCAGTGACCTGGGACAGGGGGCGATCGGGGAGCTGTTTTTT
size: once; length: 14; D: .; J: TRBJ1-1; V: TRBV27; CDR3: CASRYREQNTEAFF; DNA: TGTGCCAGCAGATACAGGGAACAGAACACTGAAGCTTTCTTT
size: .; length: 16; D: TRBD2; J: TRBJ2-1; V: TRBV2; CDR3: CASRVLAGGLIDEQFF; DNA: TGTGCCAGCAGGGTACTAGCGGGGGGGCTAATAGATGAGCAGTTCTTC
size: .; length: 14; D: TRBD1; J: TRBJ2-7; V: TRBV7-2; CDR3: CASSWGTGVAEQYF; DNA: TGTGCCAGCAGCTGGGGGACAGGGGTCGCCGAGCAGTACTTC
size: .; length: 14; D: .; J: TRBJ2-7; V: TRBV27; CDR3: CASSKLGDGYEQYF; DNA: TGTGCCAGCAGCAAACTAGGGGACGGCTACGAGCAGTACTTC
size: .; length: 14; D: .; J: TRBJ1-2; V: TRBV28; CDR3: CASSFILANYGYTF; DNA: TGTGCCAGCAGTTTTATATTAGCTAACTATGGCTACACCTTC